This entry describes one T cell receptor beta chain. Antigen unknown. This sample stems from a study of shared clonotypes between healthy human individuals. The study, taken as a whole, reports: Limitation of the genetic and exposure-history diversity represented came from the few donors. Non-shared clonotypes were found to have lower generation probabilities than the clonotypes that were shared by all four of the sorted-subset donors. Depth was large, yet rarefaction showed that sorted-subset sequencing was incomplete.

Unmatched junction bases numbered 10, after V lost 5 bases and J lost 0 bases. There are 17 residues in the CDR3. Germline-derived CDR1 and CDR2 are KGHSH and LQKENI. Assay: immunoSEQ multiplex PCR; the TCRdb copy retains only in-frame clones and omits some. The repertoire has 2 million to 2.5 million clones, over 85% of them found once; the top ten carry 0.3% to 0.4%. The source is a young man in good health. Some clones in this sample may be carry-over from other donors' samples. The rearrangement links TRBV18 to TRBJ1-5; 7 bases line up with TRBD1. Sequencing used naive CD4+ T cells from PBMCs. The subset: CD45RA+ positively selected. CDR3 DNA: TGTGCCAGCTCAACATATACAGGGGAAGGTAGCAATCAGCCCCAGCATTTT. Translating it yields CASSTYTGEGSNQPQHF.